This T cell receptor beta chain was documented in a study of OX40 agonist ivuxolimab in advanced cancers. As for the study in general: Patients got intravenous ivuxolimab at 0.01 to 10 mg/kg every 2 weeks. Study findings and constraints: What antigens the expanded peripheral T cells recognized was never established. More expanded clones were seen, on average, in CD8+ T cells than in CD4+.

This table comes from immunoSEQ multiplex PCR, and its TCRdb copy is limited to in-frame clones, with some not included. Of tens of thousands of clones listed, 88% are singletons. Concerning this clone itself: Its target is unknown.

V lost 5 bases and J lost 5, with 12 bases in between. The CDR3 length is 13 residues. Looked up from germline, CDR1 is MNHEY and CDR2 is SVGAGI. With autoimmune disease history or systemic immunosuppression, patients were excluded. The sample was CD4+ or CD8+ T cells sorted from blood, taken in a trial of the OX40 agonist ivuxolimab. This sequence was found in an adult with an advanced solid tumor such as melanoma, head and neck, liver or kidney cancer. The chain is built from TRBV6-5 and TRBJ1-2; D ambiguous. The CDR3 sequence: CASSLGGGYGYTF. The CDR3 DNA is TGTGCCAGCAGTCTAGGTGGAGGTTATGGCTACACCTTC.